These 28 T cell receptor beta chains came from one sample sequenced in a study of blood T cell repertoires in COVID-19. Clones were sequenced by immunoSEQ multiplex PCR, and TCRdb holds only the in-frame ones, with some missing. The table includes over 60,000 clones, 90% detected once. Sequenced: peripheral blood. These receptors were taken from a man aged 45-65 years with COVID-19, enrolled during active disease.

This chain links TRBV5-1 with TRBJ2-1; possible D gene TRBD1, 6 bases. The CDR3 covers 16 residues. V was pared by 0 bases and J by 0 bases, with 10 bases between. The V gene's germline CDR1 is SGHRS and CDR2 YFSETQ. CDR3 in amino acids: CASSLGGQSSYNEQFF. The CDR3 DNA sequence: TGCGCCAGCAGCTTGGGAGGACAGAGCTCCTACAATGAGCAGTTCTTC.

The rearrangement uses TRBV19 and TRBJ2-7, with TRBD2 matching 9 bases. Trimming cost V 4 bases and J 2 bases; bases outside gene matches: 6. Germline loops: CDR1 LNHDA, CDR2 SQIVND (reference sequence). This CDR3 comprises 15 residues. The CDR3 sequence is CASSSPGLATYEQYF. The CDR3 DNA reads TGTGCCAGTAGTAGCCCGGGACTAGCTACCTACGAGCAGTACTTC.

The CDR3, as DNA: TGTGCCAGCAGTTACCCTACCCGGGACACCTATGGCTACACCTTC. As protein: CASSYPTRDTYGYTF. J is TRBJ1-2 and V is TRBV6-2 or TRBV6-3; D is perhaps TRBD1 (6 bases). The germline V gene has CDR1 MNHEY and CDR2 SVGEGT. V dropped 2 bases and J dropped 4 bases, with 14 bases sitting between them. The CDR3 loop spans 15 amino acids.

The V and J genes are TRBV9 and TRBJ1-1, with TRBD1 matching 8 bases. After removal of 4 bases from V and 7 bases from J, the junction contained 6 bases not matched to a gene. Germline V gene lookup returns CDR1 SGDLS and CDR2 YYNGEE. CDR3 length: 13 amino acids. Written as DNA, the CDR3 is TGTGCCAGCAGCCAGGGGGCAGAAATTGAAGCTTTCTTT. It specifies CASSQGAEIEAFF.

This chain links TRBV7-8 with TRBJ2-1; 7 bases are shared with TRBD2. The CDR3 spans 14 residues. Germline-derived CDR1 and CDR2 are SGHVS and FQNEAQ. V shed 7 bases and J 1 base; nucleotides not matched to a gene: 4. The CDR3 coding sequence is TGTGCCAGCACCCCCGGGGGGTCCTACAATGAGCAGTTCTTC. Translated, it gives CASTPGGSYNEQFF.

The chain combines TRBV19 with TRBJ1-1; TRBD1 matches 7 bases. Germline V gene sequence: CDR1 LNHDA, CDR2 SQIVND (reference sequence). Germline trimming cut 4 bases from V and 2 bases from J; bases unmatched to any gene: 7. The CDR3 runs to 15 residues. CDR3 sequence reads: CASSTGTAINTEAFF. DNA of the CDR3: TGTGCCAGTAGTACGGGGACAGCCATAAACACTGAAGCTTTCTTT.

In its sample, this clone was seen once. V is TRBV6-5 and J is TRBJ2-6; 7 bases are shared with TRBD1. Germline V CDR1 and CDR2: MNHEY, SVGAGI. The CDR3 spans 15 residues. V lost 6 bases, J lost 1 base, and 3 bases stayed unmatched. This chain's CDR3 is CASSPTGSGANVLTF. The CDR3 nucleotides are TGTGCCAGCAGCCCGACAGGGTCTGGGGCCAACGTCCTGACTTTC.

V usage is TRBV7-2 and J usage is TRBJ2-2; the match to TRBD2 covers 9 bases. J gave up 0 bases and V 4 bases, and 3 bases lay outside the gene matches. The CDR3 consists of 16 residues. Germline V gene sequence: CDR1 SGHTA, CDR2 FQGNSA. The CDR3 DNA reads TGTGCCAGCAGCTCGATAGCGGGAGCGAACACCGGGGAGCTGTTTTTT. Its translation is CASSSIAGANTGELFF. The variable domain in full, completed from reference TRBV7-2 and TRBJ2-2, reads GAGVSQSPSNKVTEKGKDVELRCDPISGHTALYWYRQSLGQGLEFLIYFQGNSAPDKSGLPSDRFSAERTGGSVSTLTIQRTQQEDSAVYLCASSSIAGANTGELFFGEGSRLTVL.

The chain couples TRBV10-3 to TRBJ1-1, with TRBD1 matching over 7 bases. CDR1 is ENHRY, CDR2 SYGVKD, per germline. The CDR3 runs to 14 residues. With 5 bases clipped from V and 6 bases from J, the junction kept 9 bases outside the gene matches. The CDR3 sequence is CAISKTDRDAEAFF. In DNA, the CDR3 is TGTGCCATCAGTAAGACCGACAGGGACGCTGAAGCTTTCTTT.

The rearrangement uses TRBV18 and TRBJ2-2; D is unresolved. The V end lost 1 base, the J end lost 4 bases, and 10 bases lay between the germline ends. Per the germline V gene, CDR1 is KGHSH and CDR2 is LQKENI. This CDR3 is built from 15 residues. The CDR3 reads CASSPLPGSTGELFF. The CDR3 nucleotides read TGTGCCAGCTCACCACTACCGGGTAGCACCGGGGAGCTGTTTTTT.

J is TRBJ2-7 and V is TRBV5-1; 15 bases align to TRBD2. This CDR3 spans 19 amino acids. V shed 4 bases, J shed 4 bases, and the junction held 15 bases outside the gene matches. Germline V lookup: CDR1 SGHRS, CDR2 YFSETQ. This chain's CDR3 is CASSLGTSGRIPPPYEQYF. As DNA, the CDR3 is TGCGCCAGCAGCCTAGGGACTAGCGGGAGGATACCACCTCCTTACGAGCAGTACTTC.

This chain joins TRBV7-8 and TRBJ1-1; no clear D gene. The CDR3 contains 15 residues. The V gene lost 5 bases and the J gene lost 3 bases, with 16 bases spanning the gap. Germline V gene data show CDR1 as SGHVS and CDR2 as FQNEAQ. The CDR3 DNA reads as TGTGCCAGCAGCCCCCGGGAGGGTCGGGACACTGAAGCTTTCTTT. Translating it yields CASSPREGRDTEAFF.

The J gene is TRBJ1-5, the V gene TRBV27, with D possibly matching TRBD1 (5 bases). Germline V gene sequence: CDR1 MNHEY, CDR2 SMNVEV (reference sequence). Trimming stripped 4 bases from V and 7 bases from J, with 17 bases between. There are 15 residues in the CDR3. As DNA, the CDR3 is TGTGCCAGCAGTTCCGCGGCAGGGATATTGCAGCCCCAGCATTTT. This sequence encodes CASSSAAGILQPQHF.

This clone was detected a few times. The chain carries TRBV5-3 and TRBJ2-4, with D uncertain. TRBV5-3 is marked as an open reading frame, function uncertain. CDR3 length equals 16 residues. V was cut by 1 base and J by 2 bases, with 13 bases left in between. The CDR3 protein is CARSLMVEETKNIQYF. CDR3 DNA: TGTGCCAGAAGCTTGATGGTAGAGGAGACCAAAAACATTCAGTACTTC.

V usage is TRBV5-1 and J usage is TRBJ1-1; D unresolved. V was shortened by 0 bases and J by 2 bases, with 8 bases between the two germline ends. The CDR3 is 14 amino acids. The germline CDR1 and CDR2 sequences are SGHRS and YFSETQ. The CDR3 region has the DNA TGCGCCAGCAGCTTGGTCTTACTCAACACTGAAGCTTTCTTT. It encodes CASSLVLLNTEAFF.

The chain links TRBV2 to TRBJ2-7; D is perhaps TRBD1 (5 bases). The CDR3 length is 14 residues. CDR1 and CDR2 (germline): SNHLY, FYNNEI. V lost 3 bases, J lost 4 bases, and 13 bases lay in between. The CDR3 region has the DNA TGTGCCAGCAGTGATGGGGCGGAATCTTACGAGCAGTACTTC. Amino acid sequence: CASSDGAESYEQYF.

CDR3 residues: CASSLTSGGSYEQYF. CDR3 nucleotides: TGTGCCAGCAGTTTGACTAGCGGGGGGTCCTACGAGCAGTACTTC. The chain uses TRBV5-5 and TRBJ2-7; 13 bases align to TRBD2. Germline CDR1 and CDR2: SGHKS and YYEKEE (reference sequence). This CDR3 has 15 residues. Trimming at V came to 5 bases and at J to 1 base, leaving 3 bases not matched to a gene.

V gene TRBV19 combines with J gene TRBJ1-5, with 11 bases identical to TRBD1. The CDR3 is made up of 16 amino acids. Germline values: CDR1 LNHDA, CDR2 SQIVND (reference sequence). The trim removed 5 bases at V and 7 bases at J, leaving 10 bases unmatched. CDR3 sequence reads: CASSGHRTGGGQPQHF. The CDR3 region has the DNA TGTGCCAGTAGTGGACACCGGACAGGGGGCGGGCAGCCCCAGCATTTT.

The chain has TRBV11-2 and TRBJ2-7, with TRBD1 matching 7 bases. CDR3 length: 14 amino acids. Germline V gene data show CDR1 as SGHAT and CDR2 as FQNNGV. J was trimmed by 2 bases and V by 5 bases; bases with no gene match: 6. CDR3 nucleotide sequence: TGTGCCAGCAGCGCGGACAGGTGGGCCTACGAGCAGTACTTC. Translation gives CASSADRWAYEQYF.

The DNA for the CDR3 is TGTGCCAGCAGCTTAATTGCAGGGGGAGAAACTGAAGCTTTCTTT. This gives the protein CASSLIAGGETEAFF. The chain is built from TRBV7-9 and TRBJ1-1, with 7 nucleotides matching TRBD1. Germline V gene lookup returns CDR1 SEHNR and CDR2 FQNEAQ (reference sequence). The J segment lost 5 bases and the V segment lost 2 bases, leaving 8 bases of the junction unmatched. The CDR3 sequence is 15 residues long.

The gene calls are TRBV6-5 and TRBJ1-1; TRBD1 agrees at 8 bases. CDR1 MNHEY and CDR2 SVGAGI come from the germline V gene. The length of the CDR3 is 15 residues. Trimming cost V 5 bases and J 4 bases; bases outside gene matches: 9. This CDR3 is CASSPRQGLGTEAFF. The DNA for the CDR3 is TGTGCCAGCAGTCCCAGACAGGGGTTGGGCACTGAAGCTTTCTTT.

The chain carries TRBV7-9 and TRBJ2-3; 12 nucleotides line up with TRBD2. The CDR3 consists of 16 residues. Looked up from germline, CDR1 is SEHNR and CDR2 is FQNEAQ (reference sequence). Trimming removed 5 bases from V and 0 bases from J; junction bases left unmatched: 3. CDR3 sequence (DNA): TGTGCCAGCAGCGGGACTAGCGGGCATAGCACAGATACGCAGTATTTT. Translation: CASSGTSGHSTDTQYF.

CDR3 sequence: CASSSGTGTYYGYTF. The CDR3 region has the DNA TGTGCCAGCAGCTCCGGGACAGGGACCTACTATGGCTACACCTTC. The chain joins TRBV5-6 to TRBJ1-2, with 9 bases that match TRBD1. The CDR3 consists of 15 residues. The ends lost 3 bases at V and 3 bases at J; junction bases unmatched: 6. The germline gives CDR1 SGHDT, CDR2 YYEEEE.

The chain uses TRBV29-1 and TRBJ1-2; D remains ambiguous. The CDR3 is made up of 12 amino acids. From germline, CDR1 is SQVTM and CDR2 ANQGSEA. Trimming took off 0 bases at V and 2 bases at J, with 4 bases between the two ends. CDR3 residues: CSVEEANYGYTF. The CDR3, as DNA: TGCAGCGTTGAAGAGGCAAACTATGGCTACACCTTC. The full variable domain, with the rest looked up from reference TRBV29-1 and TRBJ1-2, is SAVISQKPSRDICQRGTSLTIQCQVDSQVTMMFWYRQQPGQSLTLIATANQGSEATYESGFVIDKFPISRPNLTFSTLTVSNMSPEDSSIYLCSVEEANYGYTFGSGTRLTVV.

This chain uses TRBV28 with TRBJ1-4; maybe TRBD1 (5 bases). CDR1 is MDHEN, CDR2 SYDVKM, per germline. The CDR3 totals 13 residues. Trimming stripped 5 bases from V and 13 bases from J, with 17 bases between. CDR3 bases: TGTGCCAGCAGTGTGCCCTCGGGGGTCGGACTGTTTTTT. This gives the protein CASSVPSGVGLFF.

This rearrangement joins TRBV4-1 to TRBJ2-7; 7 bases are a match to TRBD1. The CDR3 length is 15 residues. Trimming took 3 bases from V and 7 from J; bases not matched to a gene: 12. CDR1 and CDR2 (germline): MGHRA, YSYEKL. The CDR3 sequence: CASSHGDSLLGEQYF. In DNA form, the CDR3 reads TGCGCCAGCAGCCACGGGGACAGTCTCTTGGGGGAGCAGTACTTC.

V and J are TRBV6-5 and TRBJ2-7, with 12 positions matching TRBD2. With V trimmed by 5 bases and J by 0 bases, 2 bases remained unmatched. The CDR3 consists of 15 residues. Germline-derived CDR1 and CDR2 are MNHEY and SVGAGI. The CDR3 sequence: CASSLAGGASYEQYF. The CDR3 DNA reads TGTGCCAGCAGTCTAGCGGGAGGGGCCTCCTACGAGCAGTACTTC.

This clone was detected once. In DNA, the CDR3 is TGCGCCAGCAGCCAAGATGCTCGCGGGAGGGATGAGCAGTTCTTC. It yields the protein CASSQDARGRDEQFF. The chain has TRBV4-3 and TRBJ2-1; 9 bases are a match to TRBD2. CDR1 is LGHNA and CDR2 is YSLEER in the germline V gene. V dropped 0 bases and J dropped 8; count of bases not matched to a gene: 5. This CDR3 is built from 15 residues.